These 10 T cell receptor beta chains were all obtained from the same sample, sequenced in a study of radiation and T cells in renal cell carcinoma (dated by TCRdb to between 2020 and 2021). The library came from the immunoSEQ multiplex PCR assay. In TCRdb, the immuneACCESS table is reduced to in-frame sequences with V and J assigned. These tables do not hold every clone; where another copy was compared, an unresolved V gene accounts for under half, and the others remain unexplained. For this sample the table gives about 77,000 clones, of which roughly 85% were detected only once. The ten largest account for 2% to 3% of the sample. According to the study, the label for this sample's time point signals: blood 4 weeks post-SBRT, at nephrectomy. The meaning of the sample's treatment or condition label: 15 Gy SBRT to primary tumor, nephrectomy 4 weeks later. This material consisted of blood, taken from a patient whose treatment included radiotherapy and nephrectomy. The receptors shown here come from a woman aged 55-75 years with renal cell carcinoma.

V gene TRBV7-2 combines with J gene TRBJ1-4, with D unresolved. Germline loops: CDR1 SGHTA, CDR2 FQGNSA. The CDR3 loop spans 16 amino acids. Trimming left V 2 bases short and J 0 bases short, with 10 bases between. CDR3 coding DNA: TGTGCCAGCAGCTTAATGAGACTTACAACTAATGAAAAACTGTTTTTT. It yields the protein CASSLMRLTTNEKLFF.

The CDR3 DNA is TGTGCCAGCAGTAGACAGAGTAACATGAACACTGAAGCTTTCTTT. It translates to CASSRQSNMNTEAFF. The V call is TRBV6-1, the J call TRBJ1-1; D possibly corresponds to TRBD1 (5 bases). The CDR3 contains 15 residues. Trimming stripped 5 bases from V and 0 bases from J, with 13 bases between. CDR1 and CDR2 from the germline V gene are MNHNS and SASEGT.

With respect to this clone: The junction shows a germline mismatch at one end, possibly a read error. The V call is TRBV19, the J call TRBJ1-1; 7 nucleotides match TRBD1. The germline CDR1 and CDR2 sequences are LNHDA and SQIVND (reference sequence). This CDR3 spans 16 amino acids. The CDR3 DNA sequence: TGTGCCAGTAGCATTGGACAGGTAGGATTGAACGCTGAAGCTTTCTTT. Protein: CASSIGQVGLNAEAFF.

The V gene is TRBV5-1, the J gene TRBJ2-1; possible D gene TRBD2, 5 bases. The V gene's germline CDR1 is SGHRS and CDR2 YFSETQ. Trimming left V 5 bases short and J 0 bases short, with 12 bases between. This CDR3 comprises 15 residues. The CDR3, as DNA: TGCGCCAGCAGGTTGCCCGAGGGCTCCTACAATGAGCAGTTCTTC. Protein product: CASRLPEGSYNEQFF.

The V and J genes are TRBV27 and TRBJ1-6; the D is unclear. V was pared by 5 bases and J by 9 bases, with 11 bases between. CDR3 length: 13 residues. Germline CDR1 is MNHEY and CDR2 is SMNVEV (reference sequence). The CDR3 sequence: CASSAQIRSPLHF. The CDR3 DNA reads as TGTGCCAGCAGTGCCCAGATTCGTTCACCCCTCCACTTT.

This chain joins TRBV6-5 and TRBJ2-1, with 8 positions matching TRBD2. The V segment lost 6 bases and the J segment 2 bases; nucleotides outside the gene matches: 3. Germline CDR1 MNHEY, CDR2 SVGAGI. The CDR3 has 14 residues. The CDR3 region has the DNA TGTGCCAGCAGGCCAGCGGGGGCCTACAATGAGCAGTTCTTC. It specifies CASRPAGAYNEQFF.

The chain carries TRBV6-5 and TRBJ2-5; D possibly matches TRBD1 or TRBD2 (5 bases each). CDR3 size: 14 residues. Trimming removed 6 bases from V and 5 bases from J, with 16 bases in between. In germline, CDR1 is MNHEY, CDR2 SVGAGI. For the CDR3, the DNA is TGTGCCAGCAGGGGGACGGGGCCCTGGGAGACCCAGTACTTC. The encoded protein is CASRGTGPWETQYF.

This chain connects TRBV7-3 to TRBJ1-2, with TRBD1 matching 9 bases. The CDR3 is 14 amino acids. The J segment lost 8 bases and the V segment lost 4 bases, leaving 8 bases of the junction unmatched. Germline loops: CDR1 SGHTA, CDR2 FQGTGA. The CDR3 coding sequence is TGTGCCAGCAGCTCGACAGGGGGGAACGGCGGCTACACCTTC. Amino acids: CASSSTGGNGGYTF.

V and J are TRBV6-5 and TRBJ1-4; possible D gene TRBD1, 6 bases. There are 14 residues in the CDR3. CDR1 is MNHEY, CDR2 SVGAGI, per germline. V was trimmed by 8 bases and J by 0 bases, leaving 10 bases between them. CDR3 sequence reads: CASSRTATNEKLFF. Written as DNA, the CDR3 is TGTGCCAGCTCGAGGACAGCAACTAATGAAAAACTGTTTTTT.

A single count supports this clone. The V and J genes are TRBV27 and TRBJ1-2, with 10 nucleotides matching TRBD1. V lost 6 bases to trimming and J lost 5 bases; unmatched junction nucleotides: 12. The CDR3 length is 16 residues. Germline loops: CDR1 MNHEY, CDR2 SMNVEV (reference sequence). CDR3 DNA sequence: TGTGCCAGCAGCCCACTCGTGACAGGGGGCTTGTATGGCTACACCTTC. Its protein product is CASSPLVTGGLYGYTF.